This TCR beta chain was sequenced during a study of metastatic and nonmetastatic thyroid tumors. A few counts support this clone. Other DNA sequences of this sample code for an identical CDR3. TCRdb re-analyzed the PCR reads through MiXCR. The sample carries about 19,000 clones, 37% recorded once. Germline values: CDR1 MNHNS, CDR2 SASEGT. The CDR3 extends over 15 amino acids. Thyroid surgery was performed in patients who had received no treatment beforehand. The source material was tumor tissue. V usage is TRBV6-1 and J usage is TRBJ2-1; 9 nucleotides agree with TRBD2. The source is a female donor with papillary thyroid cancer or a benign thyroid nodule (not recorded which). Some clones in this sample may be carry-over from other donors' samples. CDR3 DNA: TGTGCTAGTTCCCCGACTAGCGGAACCTACAATGAGCAGTTCTTC. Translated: CASSPTSGTYNEQFF.